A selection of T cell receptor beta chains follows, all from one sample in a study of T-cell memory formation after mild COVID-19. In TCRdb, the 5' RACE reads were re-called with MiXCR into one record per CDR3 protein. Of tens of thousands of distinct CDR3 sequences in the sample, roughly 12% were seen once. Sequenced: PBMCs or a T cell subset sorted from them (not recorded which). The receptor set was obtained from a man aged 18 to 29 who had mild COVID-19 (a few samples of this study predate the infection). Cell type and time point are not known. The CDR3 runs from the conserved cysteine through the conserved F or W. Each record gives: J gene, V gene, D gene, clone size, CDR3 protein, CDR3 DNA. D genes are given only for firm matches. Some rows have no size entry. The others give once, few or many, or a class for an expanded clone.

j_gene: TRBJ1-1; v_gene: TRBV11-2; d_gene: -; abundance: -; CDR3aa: CASSPRQSNTEAFF; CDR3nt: TGTGCCAGCAGCCCGAGACAGTCGAACACTGAAGCTTTCTTT
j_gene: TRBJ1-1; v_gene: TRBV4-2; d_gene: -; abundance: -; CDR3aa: CASTPGAADISNTEAFF; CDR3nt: TGTGCCAGCACACCGGGGGCCGCTGATATTTCTAACACTGAAGCTTTCTTT
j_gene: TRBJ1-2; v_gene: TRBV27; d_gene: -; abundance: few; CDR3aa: CASSLLGNYGYTF; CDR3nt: TGTGCCAGCAGTTTACTGGGAAACTATGGCTACACCTTC
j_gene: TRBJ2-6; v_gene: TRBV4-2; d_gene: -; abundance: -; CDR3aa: CASRPGGAASSGANVLTF; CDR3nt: TGTGCCAGCAGGCCAGGCGGCGCTGCGTCCTCTGGGGCCAACGTCCTGACTTTC
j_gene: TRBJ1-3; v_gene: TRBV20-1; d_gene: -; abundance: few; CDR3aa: CSAWAGASGNTIYF; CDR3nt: TGCAGTGCTTGGGCGGGAGCCTCTGGAAACACCATATATTTT
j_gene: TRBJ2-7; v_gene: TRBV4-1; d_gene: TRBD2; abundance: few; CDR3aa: CASSQGSGANEQYF; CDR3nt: TGCGCCAGCAGCCAAGGTAGCGGGGCGAACGAGCAGTACTTC
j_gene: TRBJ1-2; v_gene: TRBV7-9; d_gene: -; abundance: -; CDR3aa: CASSPPEASYGYTF; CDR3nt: TGTGCCAGCAGCCCCCCCGAAGCCTCCTATGGCTACACCTTC
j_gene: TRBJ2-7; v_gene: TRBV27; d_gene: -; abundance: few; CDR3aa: CASSLSKWNEQYF; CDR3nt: TGTGCCAGCAGTTTATCGAAATGGAACGAGCAGTACTTC
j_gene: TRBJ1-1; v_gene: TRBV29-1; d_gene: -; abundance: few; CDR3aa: CSVVRGEAFF; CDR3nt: TGCAGCGTTGTGAGGGGGGAAGCTTTCTTT
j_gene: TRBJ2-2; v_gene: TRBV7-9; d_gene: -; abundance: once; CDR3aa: CASSPRSAGELFF; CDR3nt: TGTGCCAGCAGCCCGAGGAGCGCCGGGGAGCTGTTTTTT
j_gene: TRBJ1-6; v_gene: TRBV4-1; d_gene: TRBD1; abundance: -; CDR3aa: CASSQGTRDSNSPLHF; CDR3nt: TGCGCCAGCAGCCAAGGCACGCGGGACAGCAATTCACCCCTCCACTTT
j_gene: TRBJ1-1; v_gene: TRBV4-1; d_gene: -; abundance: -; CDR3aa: CASSPVTGPEAFF; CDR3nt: TGCGCCAGCAGCCCTGTGACAGGCCCTGAAGCTTTCTTT
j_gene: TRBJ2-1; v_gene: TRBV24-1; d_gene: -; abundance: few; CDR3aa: CATSETAGANEQFF; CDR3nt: TGTGCCACCAGTGAGACCGCGGGGGCTAATGAGCAGTTCTTC
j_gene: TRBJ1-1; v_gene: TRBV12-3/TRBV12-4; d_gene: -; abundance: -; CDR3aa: CASSKGAVDTEAFF; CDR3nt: TGTGCCAGCAGCAAAGGGGCTGTGGACACTGAAGCTTTCTTT
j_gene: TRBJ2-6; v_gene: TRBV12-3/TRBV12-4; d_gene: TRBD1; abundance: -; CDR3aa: CASSLSGQGDSSGANVLTF; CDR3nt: TGTGCCAGCAGTTTATCGGGACAGGGGGATTCTTCTGGGGCCAACGTCCTGACTTTC
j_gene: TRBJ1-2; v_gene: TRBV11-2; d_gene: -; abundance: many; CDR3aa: CASSLGTEYGYTF; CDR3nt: TGTGCCAGCAGCTTAGGGACAGAATATGGCTACACCTTC
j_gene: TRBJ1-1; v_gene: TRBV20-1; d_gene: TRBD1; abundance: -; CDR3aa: CSARDRKAFF; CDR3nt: TGCAGTGCAAGGGACAGGAAAGCTTTCTTT
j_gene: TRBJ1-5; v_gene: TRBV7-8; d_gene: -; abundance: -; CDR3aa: CASSPVGLGNQPQHF; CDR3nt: TGTGCCAGCAGCCCGGTGGGACTGGGCAATCAGCCCCAGCATTTT
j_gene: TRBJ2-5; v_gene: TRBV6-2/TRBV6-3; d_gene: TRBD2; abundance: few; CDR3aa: CASSYPSSGGAPYQETQYF; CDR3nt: TGTGCCAGCAGTTACCCCTCTAGCGGGGGGGCCCCGTACCAAGAGACCCAGTACTTC
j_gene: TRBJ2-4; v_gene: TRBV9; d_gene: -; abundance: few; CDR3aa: CASSVEGVPTAKNIQYF; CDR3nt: TGTGCCAGCAGCGTAGAAGGGGTCCCCACAGCCAAAAACATTCAGTACTTC
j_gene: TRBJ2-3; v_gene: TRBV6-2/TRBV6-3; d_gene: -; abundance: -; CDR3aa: CASSSTGYGPFTDTQYF; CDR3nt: TGTGCCAGCAGTTCCACAGGGTATGGACCGTTCACAGATACGCAGTATTTT
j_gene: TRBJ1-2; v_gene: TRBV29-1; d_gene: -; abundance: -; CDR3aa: CSVAEGDNYGYTF; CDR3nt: TGCAGCGTTGCGGAGGGGGATAACTATGGCTACACCTTC
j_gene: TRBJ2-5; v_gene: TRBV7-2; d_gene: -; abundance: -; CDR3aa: CASSLQGYQETQYF; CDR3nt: TGTGCCAGCAGCTTGCAGGGGTACCAAGAGACCCAGTACTTC
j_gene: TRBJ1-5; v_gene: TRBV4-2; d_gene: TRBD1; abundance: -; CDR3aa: CASSQGDRAVNQPQHF; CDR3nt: TGTGCCAGCAGCCAAGGGGACAGGGCGGTCAATCAGCCCCAGCATTTT
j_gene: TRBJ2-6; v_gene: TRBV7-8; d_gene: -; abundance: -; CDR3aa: CASSPLSPAANVLTF; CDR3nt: TGTGCCAGCAGCCCCTTATCCCCTGCGGCCAACGTCCTGACTTTC
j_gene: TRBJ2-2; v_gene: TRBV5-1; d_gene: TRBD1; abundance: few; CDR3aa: CASSLRTGGTGELFF; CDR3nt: TGCGCCAGCAGCTTAAGGACAGGGGGCACCGGGGAGCTGTTTTTT
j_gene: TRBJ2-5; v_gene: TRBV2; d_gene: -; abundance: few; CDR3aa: CASNPTYQETQYF; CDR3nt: TGTGCCAGCAATCCTACGTACCAAGAGACCCAGTACTTC
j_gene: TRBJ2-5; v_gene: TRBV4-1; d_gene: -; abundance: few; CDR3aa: CASSQVQQGQETQYF; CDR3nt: TGCGCCAGCAGCCAAGTACAACAGGGTCAAGAGACCCAGTACTTC
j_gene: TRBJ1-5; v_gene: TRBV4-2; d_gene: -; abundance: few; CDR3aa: CASSQDGGVSNQPQHF; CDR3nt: TGTGCCAGCAGCCAAGATGGAGGGGTCAGTAATCAGCCCCAGCATTTT
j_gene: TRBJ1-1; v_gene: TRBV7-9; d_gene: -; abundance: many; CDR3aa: CASSSDFVPEATEAFF; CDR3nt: TGTGCCAGCAGTTCCGACTTCGTTCCGGAGGCAACTGAAGCTTTCTTT
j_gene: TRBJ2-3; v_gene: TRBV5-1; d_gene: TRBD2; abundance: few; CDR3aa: CASSFAGGPVKQYF; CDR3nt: TGCGCCAGCAGCTTTGCGGGGGGGCCAGTTAAGCAGTATTTT
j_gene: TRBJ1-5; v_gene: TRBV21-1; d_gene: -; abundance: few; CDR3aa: CASSKERGGQVDNQPQHF; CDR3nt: TGTGCCAGCAGCAAAGAACGGGGGGGGCAGGTTGACAATCAGCCCCAGCATTTT
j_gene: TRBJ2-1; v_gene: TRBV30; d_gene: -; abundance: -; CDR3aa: CAWSPLASYNEQFF; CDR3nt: TGTGCCTGGAGTCCGCTAGCTTCCTACAATGAGCAGTTCTTC
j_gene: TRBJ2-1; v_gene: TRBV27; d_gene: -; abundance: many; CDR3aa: CASIGEGGKSYNEQFF; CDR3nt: TGTGCCAGCATCGGCGAGGGCGGGAAATCCTACAATGAGCAGTTCTTC